This T cell receptor (beta chain) was recovered during a study of blood T cell repertoires in COVID-19. V lost 4 bases, J lost 4 bases, and 17 bases lay in between. This CDR3 region has 16 residues. Germline lookup yields CDR1 SGDLS and CDR2 YYNGEE. The method was immunoSEQ multiplex PCR; TCRdb's version includes in-frame clones alone and lacks a portion of them. In the table there are 100,000 or so clones, approximately 87% of which are singletons. This clone was counted a single time. The sequencing sample was made of peripheral blood. The source of this sequence is a human donor in a cohort sampled during active COVID-19. This rearrangement joins TRBV9 to TRBJ2-2; unclear D gene. The CDR3 nucleotides are TGTGCCAGCAGCCCCCGGTCCAGCGTGGGCACCGGGGAGCTGTTTTTT. Translation: CASSPRSSVGTGELFF.